This T cell receptor beta chain was recorded in a study of cytomegalovirus exposure and HLA in healthy donors. Study background: Researchers previously reported finding fewer than 140 million unique TCR beta sequences from around 200 million T cells. Of around 400 genotyped donors, about 81% grouped in the Caucasian-associated ancestry cluster.

The PCR employed 60 Vbeta primers together with 13 Jbeta primers. Some clones are missing from TCRdb's copy, which holds only in-frame ones; the method was immunoSEQ multiplex PCR. The table has about 98,000 clones, 74% seen once. Study findings and constraints: Using a false discovery rate of 0.05, a later analysis showed that about 16,000 TCR beta sequences were associated with HLA alleles.

Comment on this clone: What it binds is not known.

Germline V CDR1 and CDR2: KGHSH, LQKENI. Trimming took 3 bases from V and 3 from J, leaving 12 bases between them. The CDR3 has 14 residues. These donors counted as nominally healthy when sampled, but unrecorded immune exposures were likely. The gene calls are TRBV18 and TRBJ2-7, with TRBD1 as a possible D gene (6 bases). Sequences were obtained from PBMCs. This TCR came from a male donor in good health and CMV-seronegative. The CDR3 bases are TGTGCCAGCTCACCCGTTGGACAGTACTACGAGCAGTACTTC. This sequence encodes CASSPVGQYYEQYF.